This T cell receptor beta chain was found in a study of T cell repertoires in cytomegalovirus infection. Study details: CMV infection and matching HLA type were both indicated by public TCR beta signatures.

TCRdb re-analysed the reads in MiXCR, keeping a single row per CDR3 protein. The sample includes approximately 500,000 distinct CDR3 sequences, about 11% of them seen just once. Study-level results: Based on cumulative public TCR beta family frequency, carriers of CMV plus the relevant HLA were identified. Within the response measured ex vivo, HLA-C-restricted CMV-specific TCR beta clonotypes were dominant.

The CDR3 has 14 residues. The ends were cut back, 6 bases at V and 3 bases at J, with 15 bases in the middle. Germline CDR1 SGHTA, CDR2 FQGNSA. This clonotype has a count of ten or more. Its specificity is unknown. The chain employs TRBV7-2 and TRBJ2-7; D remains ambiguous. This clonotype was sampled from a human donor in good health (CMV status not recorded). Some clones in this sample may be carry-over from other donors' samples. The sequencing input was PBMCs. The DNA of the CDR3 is TGTGCCAGCAGGGGTCAGACACTAAACTACGAGCAGTACTTC. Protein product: CASRGQTLNYEQYF.